The subject of this entry is one T cell receptor (beta chain). Its antigen has not been determined. Base qualities are missing; no much larger clone stands one base away. These data belong to a study of blood T cell repertoires in COVID-19 (dated by TCRdb to 2018 to 2020). At the level of the whole study: Samples from collaborators originated in the United States, Italy and Spain and spanned both the acute and convalescent phases of COVID-19. Samples came from the ongoing ImmuneRACE study (first 160 participants) plus 1,254 subjects from 6 global collaborators. The dataset comprised deeply sampled blood TCRbeta repertoires from subjects exposed to, actively infected with, or recovered from COVID-19. The repertoires were released in a freely available public database meant as a resource for research on the immune response to SARS-CoV-2. Where available, HLA class I and class II types were taken from metadata supplied by the sample provider and were not determined by assay-based typing. A de-identified subject ID, COVID-19 status, age in years and sex were almost always included in the sample metadata. The prospective study material was composed of cDNA or gDNA derived from T cells, B-cell-depleted T cells, or PBMCs. Paper-wide results and their limitations: Clinical and demographic metadata were provided uncurated, with the amount varying by source and participant.

V and J lose 3 bases and 7 bases, and a span of 9 bases separates them. The germline V gene (reference sequence) specifies LNHDA as CDR1 and SQIVND as CDR2. Reading from cysteine to phenylalanine, the CDR3 counts 12 amino acids. Only the CDR3 DNA stays, 36 bases, in frame from base 1. Participants in the prospective study were enrolled through a virtual design, were aged 18 to 89 years, and lived in 24 United States geographic areas. To assign participants to cohorts, the prospective study relied on clinical history that participants themselves reported in a screening survey and a study questionnaire. For ImmuneRACE Cohort 3, a participant was defined as recovered based on two consecutive negative NP/OP PCR tests, clearance by a healthcare professional, or resolution of symptoms. Mobile phlebotomists in the prospective study collected whole blood, serum and a nasopharyngeal or oropharyngeal swab from every participant. Prospective study participants could optionally give additional blood draws and questionnaires over an approximately two-month period. Prospective study blood samples were shipped either frozen or at room temperature before DNA extraction.

TCRbeta CDR3 regions were amplified from genomic DNA by means of the immunoSEQ Assay, a bias-controlled multiplex PCR. The original pipeline was this. The number of nucleated cells in each sample was estimated by amplification of reference gene primers within the assay. To quantify the absolute abundance of each unique TCRbeta CDR3 rearrangement, sequence reads were collapsed and filtered. Productive Simpson clonality was computed per sample as the square root of Simpson's diversity index over productive rearrangements. Here the immuneACCESS table is served through TCRdb, limited to in-frame sequences with V and J called. Missing clones are a known gap in these copies; in checked studies unresolved V genes cover under half, and the rest lacks a known reason. V, J and clone size reflect that table, while D and trimming were determined from the DNA. In all, the sample holds 200,000 to 250,000 clones, and approximately 84% of those were seen once. The top ten hold 1.5% to 2% of the sample.

This TCR was recovered from a man aged 35 to 55 who had recovered from COVID-19. Sequenced material: PBMCs or T cells enriched from blood (not recorded which). Recombination connected TRBV19 to TRBJ1-2; perhaps TRBD1 is the D gene, with 6 bases matching. The DNA reads TGTGCCAGTAGTATCCCAGGGGCTGGCTACACCTTC. This is translated as CASSIPGAGYTF.